This TCR beta chain emerged from a study of T cell therapy after organ transplantation. The overall study: Long-term post-therapy samples: blood collected 20 to 29 weeks after completing therapy.

The ends lost 2 bases at V and 6 bases at J; junction bases unmatched: 5. The CDR3 is 15 amino acids. Per the germline V gene, CDR1 is SGHRS and CDR2 is YFSETQ. Libraries were prepared by immunoSEQ multiplex PCR; TCRdb keeps only in-frame clonotypes and omits some of them. Found here are 15,000 to 20,000 clones, 85% of them singletons; the top ten hold around 30%. Time point reported: 20-29 weeks after completion of therapy. On this clone: What it binds is not known.

The TCR sequence derives from a human patient who had received a solid organ transplant and had CMV disease. Some T cells may originate from the graft donor. The chain carries TRBV5-1 and TRBJ2-2, with 9 nucleotides matching TRBD1. Sequencing used CD8+ T cells from blood, obtained after autologous CMV-specific T cell therapy. The CDR3 nucleotides read TGCGCCAGCAGCTTAGGGACAGGGTCGGCCGGGGAGCTGTTTTTT. Translating it yields CASSLGTGSAGELFF.